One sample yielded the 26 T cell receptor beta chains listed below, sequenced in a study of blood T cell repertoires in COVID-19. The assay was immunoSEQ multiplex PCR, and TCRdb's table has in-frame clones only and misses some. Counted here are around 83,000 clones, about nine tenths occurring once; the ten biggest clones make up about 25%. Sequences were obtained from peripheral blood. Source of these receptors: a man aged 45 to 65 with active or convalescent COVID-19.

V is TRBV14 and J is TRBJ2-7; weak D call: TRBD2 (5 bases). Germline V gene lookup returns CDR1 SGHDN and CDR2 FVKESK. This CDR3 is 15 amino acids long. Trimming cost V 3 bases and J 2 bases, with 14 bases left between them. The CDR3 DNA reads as TGTGCCAGCAGCCAGTTGGCGGGTCTTGCCTACGAGCAGTACTTC. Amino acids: CASSQLAGLAYEQYF. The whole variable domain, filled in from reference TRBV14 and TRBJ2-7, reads EAGVTQFPSHSVIEKGQTVTLRCDPISGHDNLYWYRRVMGKEIKFLLHFVKESKQDESGMPNNRFLAERTGGTYSTLKVQPAELEDSGVYFCASSQLAGLAYEQYFGPGTRLTVT.

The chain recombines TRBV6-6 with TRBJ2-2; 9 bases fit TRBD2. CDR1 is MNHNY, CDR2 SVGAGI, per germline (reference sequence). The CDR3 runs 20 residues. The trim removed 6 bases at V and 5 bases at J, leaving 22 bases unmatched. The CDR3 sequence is CASSRSVGLAGLGKTGELFF. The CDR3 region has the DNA TGTGCCAGCAGCCGCTCGGTTGGGCTAGCGGGATTAGGTAAGACCGGGGAGCTGTTTTTT.

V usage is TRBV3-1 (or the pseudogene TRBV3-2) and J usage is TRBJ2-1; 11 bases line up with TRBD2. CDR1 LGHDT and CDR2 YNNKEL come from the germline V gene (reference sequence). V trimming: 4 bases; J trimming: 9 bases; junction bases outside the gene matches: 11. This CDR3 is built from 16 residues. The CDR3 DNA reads TGTGCCAGCAGCCCACAACTAGCGGGAGTTCAGGCTGAGCAGTTCTTC. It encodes CASSPQLAGVQAEQFF.

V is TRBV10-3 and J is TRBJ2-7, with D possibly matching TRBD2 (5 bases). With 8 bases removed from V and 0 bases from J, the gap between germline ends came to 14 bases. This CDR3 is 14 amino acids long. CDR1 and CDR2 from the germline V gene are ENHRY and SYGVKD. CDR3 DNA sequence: TGTGCCATCGCGGGCGGGCGAAACTCCTACGAGCAGTACTTC. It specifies CAIAGGRNSYEQYF.

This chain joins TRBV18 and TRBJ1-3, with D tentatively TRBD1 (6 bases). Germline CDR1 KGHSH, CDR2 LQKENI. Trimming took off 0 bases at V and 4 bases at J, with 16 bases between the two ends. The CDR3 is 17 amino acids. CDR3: CASSPPSTGSSGNTIYF. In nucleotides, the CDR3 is TGTGCCAGCTCACCACCCTCGACAGGATCTTCCGGAAACACCATATATTTT.

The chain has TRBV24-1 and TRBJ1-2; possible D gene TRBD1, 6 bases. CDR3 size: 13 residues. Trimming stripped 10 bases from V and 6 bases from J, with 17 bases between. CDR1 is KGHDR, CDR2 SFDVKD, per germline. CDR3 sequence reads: CATRGTTKDGYTF. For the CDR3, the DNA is TGTGCCACTAGGGGGACTACAAAGGATGGCTACACCTTC.

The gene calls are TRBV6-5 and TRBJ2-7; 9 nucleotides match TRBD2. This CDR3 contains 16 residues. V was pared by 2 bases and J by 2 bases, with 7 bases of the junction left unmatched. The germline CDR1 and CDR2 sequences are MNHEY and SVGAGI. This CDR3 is CASSYLRAGGPYEQYF. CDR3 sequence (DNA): TGTGCCAGCAGTTACCTCCGAGCGGGAGGCCCCTACGAGCAGTACTTC.

CDR3 coding DNA: TGTGCCAGCAGTTACTCGGGACTAGCGGGGGGGCCGAGGAATGAGCAGTTCTTC. It translates to CASSYSGLAGGPRNEQFF. V gene TRBV6-2 or TRBV6-3 combines with J gene TRBJ2-1; TRBD2 agrees at 16 bases. V lost 0 bases and J lost 7; bases outside the gene matches: 6. Germline CDR1 and CDR2: MNHEY and SVGEGT. There are 18 residues in the CDR3.

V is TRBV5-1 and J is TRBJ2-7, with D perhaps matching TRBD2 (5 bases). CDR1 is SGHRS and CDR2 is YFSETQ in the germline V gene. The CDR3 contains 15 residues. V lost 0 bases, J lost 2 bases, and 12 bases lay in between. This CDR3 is CASSLVASRPYEQYF. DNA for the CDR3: TGCGCCAGCAGCTTGGTGGCTAGCAGGCCCTACGAGCAGTACTTC.

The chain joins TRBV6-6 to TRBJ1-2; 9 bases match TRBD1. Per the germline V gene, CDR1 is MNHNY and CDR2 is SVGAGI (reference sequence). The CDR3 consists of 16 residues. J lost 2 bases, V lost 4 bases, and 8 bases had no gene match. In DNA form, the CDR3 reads TGTGCCAGCAGTTTATCCCCCGGGACAGGGAACTATGGCTACACCTTC. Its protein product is CASSLSPGTGNYGYTF.

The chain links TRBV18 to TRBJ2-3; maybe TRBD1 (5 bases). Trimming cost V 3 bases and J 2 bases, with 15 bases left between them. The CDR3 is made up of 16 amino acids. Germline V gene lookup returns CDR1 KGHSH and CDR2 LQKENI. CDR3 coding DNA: TGTGCCAGCTCACCTACCTCCAGGGCGAACACAGATACGCAGTATTTT. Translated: CASSPTSRANTDTQYF.

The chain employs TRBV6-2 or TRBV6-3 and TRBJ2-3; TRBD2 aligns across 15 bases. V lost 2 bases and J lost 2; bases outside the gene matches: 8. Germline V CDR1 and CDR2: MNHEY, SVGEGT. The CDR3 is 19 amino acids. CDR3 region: CASSYLPGLAGGTTDTQYF. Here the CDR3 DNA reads TGTGCCAGCAGTTACCTCCCTGGACTAGCGGGGGGGACCACAGATACGCAGTATTTT.

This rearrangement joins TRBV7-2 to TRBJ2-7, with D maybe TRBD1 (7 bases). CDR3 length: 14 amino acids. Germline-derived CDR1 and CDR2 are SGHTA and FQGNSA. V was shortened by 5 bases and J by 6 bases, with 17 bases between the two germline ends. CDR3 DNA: TGTGCCAGCAGCCCGGCGGGACAGTGGGGCGAGCAGTACTTC. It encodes CASSPAGQWGEQYF.

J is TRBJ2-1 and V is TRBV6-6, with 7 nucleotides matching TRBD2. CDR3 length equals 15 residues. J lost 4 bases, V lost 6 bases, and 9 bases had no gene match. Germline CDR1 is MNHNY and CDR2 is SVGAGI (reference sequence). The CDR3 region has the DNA TGTGCCAGCAGACCCCTATCGCGGGGGTACAATGAGCAGTTCTTC. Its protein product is CASRPLSRGYNEQFF.

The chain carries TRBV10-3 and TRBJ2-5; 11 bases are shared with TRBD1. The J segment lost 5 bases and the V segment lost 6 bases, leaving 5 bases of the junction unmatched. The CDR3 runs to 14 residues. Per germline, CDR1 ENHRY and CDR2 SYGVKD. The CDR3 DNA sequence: TGTGCCATCAGGGGACAGGGGGAGCGGGAGACCCAGTACTTC. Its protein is CAIRGQGERETQYF.

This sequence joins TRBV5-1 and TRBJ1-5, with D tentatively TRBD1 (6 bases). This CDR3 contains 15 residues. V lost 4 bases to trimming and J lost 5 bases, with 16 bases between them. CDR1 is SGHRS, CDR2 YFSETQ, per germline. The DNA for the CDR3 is TGCGCCAGCAGCCCCACAGGGCATGAGGATCAGCCCCAGCATTTT. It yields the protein CASSPTGHEDQPQHF.

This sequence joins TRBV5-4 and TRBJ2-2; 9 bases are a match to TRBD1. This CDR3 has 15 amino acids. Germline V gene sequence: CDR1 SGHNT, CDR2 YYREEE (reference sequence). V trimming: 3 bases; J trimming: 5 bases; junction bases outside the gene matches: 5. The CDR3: CASSSTQGATGELFF. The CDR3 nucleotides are TGTGCCAGCAGCTCCACACAGGGGGCAACCGGGGAGCTGTTTTTT.

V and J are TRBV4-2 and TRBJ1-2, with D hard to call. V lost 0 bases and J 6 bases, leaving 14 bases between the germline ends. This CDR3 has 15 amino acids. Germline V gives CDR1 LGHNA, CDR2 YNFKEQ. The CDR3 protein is CASSQEENTINGYTF. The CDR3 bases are TGTGCCAGCAGCCAAGAGGAGAATACAATTAATGGCTACACCTTC.

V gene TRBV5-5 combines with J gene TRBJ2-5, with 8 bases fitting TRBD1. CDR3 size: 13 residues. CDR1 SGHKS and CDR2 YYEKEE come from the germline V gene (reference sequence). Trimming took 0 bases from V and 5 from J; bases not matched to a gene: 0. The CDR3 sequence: CASSLGQGETQYF. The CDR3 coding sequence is TGTGCCAGCAGCTTGGGACAGGGGGAGACCCAGTACTTC.

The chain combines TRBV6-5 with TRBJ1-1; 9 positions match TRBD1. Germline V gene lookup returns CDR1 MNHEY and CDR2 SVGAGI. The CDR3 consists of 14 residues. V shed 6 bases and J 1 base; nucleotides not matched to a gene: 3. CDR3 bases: TGTGCCAGCAGACAACAGGGGGCGAACACTGAAGCTTTCTTT. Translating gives CASRQQGANTEAFF.

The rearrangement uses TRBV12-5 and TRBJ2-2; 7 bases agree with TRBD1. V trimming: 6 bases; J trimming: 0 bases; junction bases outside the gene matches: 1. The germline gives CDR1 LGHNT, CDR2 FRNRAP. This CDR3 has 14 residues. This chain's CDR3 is CASGQGSNTGELFF. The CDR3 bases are TGTGCTAGTGGACAGGGGTCGAACACCGGGGAGCTGTTTTTT.

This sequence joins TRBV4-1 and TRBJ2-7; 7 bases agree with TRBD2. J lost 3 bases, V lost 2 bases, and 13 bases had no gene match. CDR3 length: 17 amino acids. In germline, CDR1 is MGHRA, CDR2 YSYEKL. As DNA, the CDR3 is TGCGCCAGCAGCCAACAACCGGGAGGCCGACCTCTCTACGAGCAGTACTTC. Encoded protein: CASSQQPGGRPLYEQYF.

CDR3 protein: CASIGSGRLGYQPQHF. The CDR3 region has the DNA TGTGCCAGCATCGGGTCTGGTCGTCTCGGATATCAGCCCCAGCATTTT. This chain links TRBV28 with TRBJ1-5; D not resolved. CDR1 and CDR2 from the germline V gene are MDHEN and SYDVKM. Trimming removed 7 bases at V and 5 bases at J, with 21 bases between. This CDR3 is built from 16 residues.

The CDR3 nucleotides are TGTGCCAGCAGCCGGACTAGCGCGAGCTCCTACAATGAGCAGTTCTTC. Translating it yields CASSRTSASSYNEQFF. The chain joins TRBV5-4 to TRBJ2-1, with 9 bases lining up with TRBD2. This CDR3 has 16 amino acids. The junction had 5 bases not matched to a gene; V was cut back by 4 bases and J by 0 bases. The V gene's germline CDR1 is SGHNT and CDR2 YYREEE (reference sequence).

The DNA of the CDR3 is TGTGCCAGCTCGATGCAGGGGAGTAGTACGGGAAACACCATATATTTT. It translates to CASSMQGSSTGNTIYF. The chain carries TRBV18 and TRBJ1-3; D might be TRBD1 (6 bases). This CDR3 is built from 16 residues. Germline loops: CDR1 KGHSH, CDR2 LQKENI. V was pared by 6 bases and J by 4 bases, with 19 bases between.

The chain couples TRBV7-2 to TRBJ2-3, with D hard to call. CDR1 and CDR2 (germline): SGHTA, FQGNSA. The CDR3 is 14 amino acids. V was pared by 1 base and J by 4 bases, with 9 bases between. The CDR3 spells CASSLGAPPDTQYF. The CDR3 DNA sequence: TGTGCCAGCAGCTTAGGAGCCCCCCCAGATACGCAGTATTTT.